One sample yielded the 32 T cell receptor beta chains listed below, sequenced in a study of regulatory T cells in long-lasting Graves disease. Indicated time point: persistent/refractory GD, antithyroid drugs over 5 years with positive TRAb. From RNA extracted from PBMCs, the TCR library was made. HTBI primers from iRepertoire and Arm-PCR of CDR3 regions yielded the TCR beta libraries. A single record per CDR3 protein comes from TCRdb applying MiXCR to the multiplex PCR reads. The sample has a few hundred thousand distinct CDR3 sequences; 22% are singletons. Source: peripheral blood mononuclear cells (PBMCs), taken when the disease was refractory, from a patient treated with antithyroid drugs. The receptor source for this set is a female donor with Graves disease.

The chain employs TRBV28 and TRBJ2-3; D is unresolved. Trimming took off 6 bases at V and 0 bases at J, with 7 bases between the two ends. This CDR3 has 13 residues. Germline loops: CDR1 MDHEN, CDR2 SYDVKM. CDR3 DNA: TGTGCCAGCAGCTCGGCTAGCACAGATACGCAGTATTTT. This encodes CASSSASTDTQYF.

This clonotype showed up many times. The chain links TRBV2 to TRBJ1-3, with a tentative D call TRBD1 (6 bases). Trimming removed 3 bases from V and 4 bases from J, with 16 bases in between. This CDR3 comprises 16 residues. Germline V gene lookup returns CDR1 SNHLY and CDR2 FYNNEI. CDR3 protein: CASSDSPTGSGNTIYF. The CDR3 bases are TGTGCCAGCAGTGACAGCCCTACAGGGAGCGGAAACACCATATATTTT.

This clonotype occurred a few times. V is TRBV20-1 and J is TRBJ2-3, with TRBD2 identical over 12 bases. Germline CDR1 and CDR2: DFQATT and SNEGSKA (reference sequence). The CDR3 is made up of 17 amino acids. V was pared by 5 bases and J by 2 bases, with 11 bases of the junction left unmatched. The CDR3 loop is CSALSGLAGPTTDTQYF. In DNA, the CDR3 is TGCAGTGCTCTAAGTGGACTAGCGGGGCCTACCACAGATACGCAGTATTTT.

Concerning this clonotype: This CDR3 is missing its conserved last phenylalanine or tryptophan, likely due to a read error. The chain has TRBV19 and TRBJ2-7, with 10 bases lining up with TRBD1. V shed 3 bases and J 6 bases; nucleotides not matched to a gene: 8. The germline gives CDR1 LNHDA, CDR2 SQIVND (reference sequence). The CDR3 has 15 amino acids. The CDR3 loop reads CASSIGTGVSSEQYL. DNA for the CDR3: TGTGCCAGTAGTATCGGGACAGGGGTCTCTTCCGAGCAGTACCTC.

The chain links TRBV15 to TRBJ1-4, with D tentatively TRBD1 (5 bases). CDR3 size: 16 residues. The V end was cut by 1 base, the J end by 8 bases, with 17 bases between. CDR1 and CDR2 (germline): LNHNV, YYDKDF (reference sequence). Here the CDR3 DNA reads TGTGCCACCAGCAGAGCACGTGGGGGAGCGGGGGAAAAACTGTTTTTT. Protein product: CATSRARGGAGEKLFF.

The V call is TRBV11-2, the J call TRBJ2-7, with D perhaps matching TRBD2 (6 bases). The CDR3 covers 20 residues. The V end lost 5 bases, the J end lost 4 bases, and 33 bases lay between the germline ends. CDR1 SGHAT and CDR2 FQNNGV come from the germline V gene. DNA of the CDR3: TGTGCCAGCAGCGGATTCGACACCCAGGGCTCCGGGAGATCCCCATACGAGCAGTACTTC. It is translated as CASSGFDTQGSGRSPYEQYF.

This clonotype was seen a few times. The chain joins TRBV30 to TRBJ1-1, with 9 bases fitting TRBD1. The CDR3 sequence is 13 residues long. After removal of 2 bases from V and 4 bases from J, the junction contained 2 bases not matched to a gene. In germline, CDR1 is GTSNPN, CDR2 SVGIG (reference sequence). As DNA, the CDR3 is TGTGCCTGGAGTAGGACAGGGGCCACTGAAGCTTTCTTT. It translates to CAWSRTGATEAFF.

Comment on this clonotype: This could be a read error, since a much larger clone is one nucleotide away. This sequence joins TRBV7-2 and TRBJ1-4, with D possibly matching TRBD1 (6 bases). This CDR3 is built from 15 residues. Germline V lookup: CDR1 SGHTA, CDR2 FQGNSA. The CDR3, as DNA: TGTGCCAGCAGCTTAAGCGGGGGGGCTAATGAAAAACTGCTTTTT. Translating it yields CASSLSGGANEKLLF.

The V call is TRBV24-1, the J call TRBJ2-1; 7 positions agree with TRBD2. Trimming took 3 bases from V and 0 from J; bases not matched to a gene: 4. Per germline, CDR1 KGHDR and CDR2 SFDVKD. This CDR3 is built from 16 residues. CDR3 sequence: CATSDPSGASYNEQFF. The CDR3 DNA sequence: TGTGCCACCAGTGATCCAAGCGGGGCCTCCTACAATGAGCAGTTCTTC.

This clonotype showed up just a few times. The rearrangement joins TRBV6-1 to TRBJ2-7; 7 bases align to TRBD2. Germline lookup yields CDR1 MNHNS and CDR2 SASEGT. With V trimmed by 7 bases and J by 0 bases, 9 bases remained unmatched. The CDR3 is made up of 15 amino acids. The CDR3 nucleotides read TGTGCCAGCACGGGACTACCTACTGGCTCCTACGAGCAGTACTTC. This gives the protein CASTGLPTGSYEQYF.

This clonotype has ten or more counts. CDR3 DNA sequence: TGTGCCAGCACTTTGACAGAGAACACTGAAGCTTTCTTT. It specifies CASTLTENTEAFF. The chain is built from TRBV3-1 and TRBJ1-1; D might be TRBD1 (5 bases). CDR1 is LGHDT and CDR2 is YNNKEL in the germline V gene (reference sequence). V gave up 7 bases and J gave up 1 base, with 10 bases separating them. The CDR3 sequence is 13 residues long.

This rearrangement joins TRBV20-1 to TRBJ1-2; the D gene is possibly TRBD1 (5 bases). The CDR3 loop spans 16 amino acids. Looked up from germline, CDR1 is DFQATT and CDR2 is SNEGSKA (reference sequence). Trimming cost V 5 bases and J 0 bases, with 19 bases left between them. The CDR3 here is CSAGGGPGLANYGYTF. The CDR3 DNA is TGCAGTGCTGGGGGGGGACCCGGACTCGCTAACTATGGCTACACCTTC.

This clonotype showed up just once. The rearrangement joins TRBV5-1 to TRBJ1-2; 12 bases map to TRBD1. The V gene's germline CDR1 is SGHRS and CDR2 YFSETQ. This CDR3 is 16 amino acids long. The J segment lost 5 bases and the V segment lost 3 bases, leaving 8 bases of the junction unmatched. The CDR3 loop is CASSSTGTGGGYGYTF. CDR3 sequence (DNA): TGCGCCAGCAGCTCCACCGGGACAGGGGGCGGTTATGGCTACACCTTC.

This clonotype was detected many times. The chain has TRBV2 and TRBJ1-1; D gene ambiguous. The V end lost 2 bases, the J end lost 4 bases, and 14 bases lay between the germline ends. The CDR3 is 15 residues long. Looked up from germline, CDR1 is SNHLY and CDR2 is FYNNEI. CDR3 coding DNA: TGTGCCAGCAGTGAATCTTACCAAGTAGGCACTGAAGCTTTCTTT. It encodes CASSESYQVGTEAFF.

Many counts were recorded for this clonotype. V is TRBV7-2 and J is TRBJ2-5; 7 nucleotides agree with TRBD1. Germline CDR1 is SGHTA and CDR2 is FQGNSA. This CDR3 contains 16 residues. The V gene end was trimmed by 5 bases and the J gene end by 2 bases; junction bases not matched to a gene: 11. CDR3 loop: CASSPRQGRGQETQYF. The CDR3 region has the DNA TGTGCCAGCAGCCCCCGACAGGGAAGAGGGCAAGAGACCCAGTACTTC.

This clonotype appeared many times. The chain combines TRBV2 with TRBJ2-2, with 8 positions matching TRBD2. This CDR3 is built from 14 residues. Per germline, CDR1 SNHLY and CDR2 FYNNEI. The V segment lost 6 bases and the J segment 5 bases; nucleotides outside the gene matches: 5. The CDR3: CASRSGLVTGELFF. The CDR3 region has the DNA TGTGCCAGCAGATCGGGACTAGTGACCGGGGAGCTGTTTTTT.

This clonotype was observed a few times. The chain employs TRBV29-1 and TRBJ1-3; the D is unclear. The V gene's germline CDR1 is SQVTM and CDR2 ANQGSEA. The CDR3 has 12 amino acids. CDR3 sequence: CATPDSGNTIYF. The CDR3 nucleotides are TGCGCTACCCCGGACTCTGGAAACACCATATATTTT.

This clonotype was found many times. CDR3 loop: CASSPQGNEQYF. CDR3 DNA sequence: TGTGCCAGCAGCCCTCAGGGAAACGAGCAGTACTTC. The J gene is TRBJ2-7, the V gene TRBV7-9; weak D call: TRBD1 (5 bases). V was cut by 5 bases and J by 5 bases, with 10 bases left in between. CDR1 is SEHNR, CDR2 FQNEAQ, per germline (reference sequence). CDR3 size: 12 residues.

Ten or more counts support this clonotype. The chain couples TRBV19 to TRBJ1-4; possibly TRBD1 for D (5 bases). This CDR3 has 14 residues. The V end was cut by 5 bases, the J end by 6 bases, with 13 bases between. Germline V lookup: CDR1 LNHDA, CDR2 SQIVND (reference sequence). CDR3 nucleotide sequence: TGTGCCAGTAGTGACCGCAGGGAGGATGAAAAACTGTTTTTT. It yields the protein CASSDRREDEKLFF.

This clonotype was counted at least ten times. CDR3 loop: CAWSVSRTHGYTF. The CDR3, as DNA: TGTGCCTGGAGTGTATCCAGGACGCATGGCTACACCTTC. The chain is built from TRBV30 and TRBJ1-2; D uncertain. The V gene's germline CDR1 is GTSNPN and CDR2 SVGIG (reference sequence). This CDR3 is built from 13 residues. The ends were cut back, 0 bases at V and 6 bases at J, with 11 bases in the middle.

The sample holds a few counts of this clonotype. The chain joins TRBV7-9 to TRBJ1-1, with no clear D. The CDR3 extends over 13 amino acids. V was shortened by 6 bases and J by 1 base, with 9 bases between the two germline ends. Germline CDR1 is SEHNR and CDR2 is FQNEAQ (reference sequence). The CDR3 nucleotides read TGTGCCAGCAGATTACCGGGGAACACTGAAGCTTTCTTT. Its protein product is CASRLPGNTEAFF. Looking up the rest from reference TRBV7-9 and TRBJ1-1 gives the full variable domain: DTGVSQNPRHKITKRGQNVTFRCDPISEHNRLYWYRQTLGQGPEFLTYFQNEAQLEKSRLLSDRFSAERPKGSFSTLEIQRTEQGDSAMYLCASRLPGNTEAFFGQGTRLTVV.

About this clonotype itself: This clone may be a read error of a much larger clone one base away. Here the CDR3 reads CVSSLRGPPYEQYF. The CDR3 DNA is TGTGTCAGCAGTTTGAGGGGGCCACCCTACGAGCAGTACTTC. The V gene is TRBV28, the J gene TRBJ2-7; 7 bases agree with TRBD1. The CDR3 is 14 amino acids. Germline CDR1 is MDHEN and CDR2 is SYDVKM.

V is TRBV9 and J is TRBJ2-2; D remains unclear. Germline-derived CDR1 and CDR2 are SGDLS and YYNGEE. The CDR3 is 13 amino acids. The V gene lost 5 bases and the J gene lost 7 bases, with 12 bases spanning the gap. The CDR3 is CASSTQVGGELFF. DNA of the CDR3: TGTGCCAGCAGTACCCAAGTCGGCGGGGAGCTGTTTTTT.

This clonotype was detected only a few times. This chain joins TRBV28 and TRBJ1-6, with TRBD1 matching 10 bases. The germline V gene encodes CDR1 MDHEN and CDR2 SYDVKM. The CDR3 runs 15 residues. The ends lost 4 bases at V and 7 bases at J; junction bases unmatched: 4. For the CDR3, the DNA is TGTGCCAGCAGTTCAGGACAGGGGGACAATTCACCCCTCCACTTT. Protein product: CASSSGQGDNSPLHF.

This clonotype was observed at least ten times. The CDR3 sequence: CSARDQGVRLNEKLFF. The CDR3 bases are TGCAGTGCTAGAGATCAAGGGGTGCGCCTTAATGAAAAACTGTTTTTT. V gene TRBV20-1 combines with J gene TRBJ1-4; possibly TRBD1 for D (5 bases). The V gene lost 0 bases and the J gene lost 4 bases, with 15 bases spanning the gap. Germline values: CDR1 DFQATT, CDR2 SNEGSKA (reference sequence). There are 16 residues in the CDR3.

On this clonotype itself: A much larger clone differs by one base, so this may be a read error. The V and J genes are TRBV28 and TRBJ1-4; D not resolved. The CDR3 is 14 residues long. The V gene's germline CDR1 is MDHEN and CDR2 SYDVKM. V lost 2 bases and J lost 5, with 9 bases in between. Here the CDR3 reads CASSLRPSNEKLFF. CDR3 bases: TGTGCCAGCAGTTTAAGGCCTTCGAATGAAAAACTGTTTTTT.

The rearrangement joins TRBV6-2 or TRBV6-3 to TRBJ2-1, with D possibly being TRBD2 (6 bases). The germline CDR1 and CDR2 sequences are MNHEY and SVGEGT. The V and J ends lost 10 bases and 7 bases respectively, with 20 bases between them. This CDR3 has 14 residues. The CDR3 DNA sequence: TGTGCCACCGGACTCTTGGAGGGCCAGAATGAGCAGTTCTTC. Translating it yields CATGLLEGQNEQFF.

The chain recombines TRBV27 with TRBJ2-7, with D possibly being TRBD1 (6 bases). The CDR3 length is 15 residues. Trimming pared 2 bases from V and 3 bases from J, leaving 14 bases between. The V gene's germline CDR1 is MNHEY and CDR2 SMNVEV (reference sequence). The CDR3 nucleotides read TGTGCCAGCAGTTTAGTCGGGACAACTCTCTACGAGCAGTACTTC. Translated, it gives CASSLVGTTLYEQYF.

This clonotype has only a few counts. This chain connects TRBV25-1 to TRBJ2-2; D is undetermined. The V end was cut by 3 bases, the J end by 1 base, with 6 bases between. Germline values: CDR1 MGHDK, CDR2 SYGVNS. CDR3 length: 14 amino acids. The CDR3 loop reads CASSDGVNTGELFF. DNA of the CDR3: TGTGCCAGCAGTGATGGAGTGAACACCGGGGAGCTGTTTTTT.

The rearrangement joins TRBV6-1 to TRBJ2-1; 8 nucleotides line up with TRBD1. V trimming: 8 bases; J trimming: 0 bases; junction bases outside the gene matches: 3. Germline V gene sequence: CDR1 MNHNS, CDR2 SASEGT. The CDR3 is made up of 14 amino acids. CDR3 residues: CASADRVSYNEQFF. The CDR3 nucleotides read TGTGCCAGCGCGGACAGGGTCTCCTACAATGAGCAGTTCTTC.

This clonotype was observed at least ten times. This sequence joins TRBV6-1 and TRBJ1-2; D remains ambiguous. This CDR3 has 15 residues. Trimming removed 2 bases at V and 0 bases at J, with 10 bases between. CDR1 is MNHNS and CDR2 is SASEGT in the germline V gene. The CDR3 sequence is CASSESTVANYGYTF. The CDR3 DNA reads TGTGCCAGCAGTGAAAGTACAGTGGCTAACTATGGCTACACCTTC.

The chain employs TRBV7-8 and TRBJ1-2; D not resolved. The germline V and J ends were trimmed by 5 bases and 0 bases, with 28 bases remaining between them. This CDR3 is built from 20 residues. Germline CDR1 SGHVS, CDR2 FQNEAQ. In DNA form, the CDR3 reads TGTGCCAGCAGCCCATCTAGACGAATTGGAGGGTTTTTAACTAACTATGGCTACACCTTC. Translating it yields CASSPSRRIGGFLTNYGYTF.